Here is one T cell receptor (beta chain) with its context. The sample comes from a study of T cell changes during pregnancy in multiple sclerosis. This CDR3 is built from 15 residues. The germline V gene encodes CDR1 SGHTS and CDR2 YDEGEE. The V and J ends lost 4 bases and 0 bases respectively, with 10 bases between them. Assay used: immunoSEQ multiplex PCR; TCRdb lists only in-frame clones, some missing. Among 25,000 to 40,000 clones listed, 91% were seen once. The TCR comes from a female donor in good health, enrolled as a control in a pregnancy study. The source was CD8+ T cells from peripheral blood mononuclear cells, collected in the second trimester of pregnancy. V is TRBV5-8 and J is TRBJ2-2; perhaps TRBD1 as D (6 bases). CDR3 sequence (DNA): TGTGCCAGCAGCACCGGGACAACGAACACCGGGGAGCTGTTTTTT. Translation: CASSTGTTNTGELFF.